The following is a T cell receptor beta chain sequence with its context. In TCRdb, the RT-PCR reads were re-called with MiXCR into one record per CDR3 protein. The sample yields fewer than 550,000 distinct CDR3 sequences, less than 30% seen once. The data were obtained in a study of response to subunit inactivated influenza vaccine. This CDR3 is 13 amino acids long. The germline V gene encodes CDR1 SGHAT and CDR2 FQNNGV. V was clipped by 2 bases and J by 6 bases, with 11 bases between them. The sample in question was CD4+ T cells sorted from PBMCs, obtained about 5 days after vaccination. The receptor was derived from a man aged 45-60 years who received an inactivated influenza vaccine. This sequence joins TRBV11-2 and TRBJ2-7; D call uncertain. The CDR3 is CASSLRSGREQYF. CDR3 sequence (DNA): TGTGCCAGCAGCTTAAGGTCAGGCCGCGAGCAGTACTTC.